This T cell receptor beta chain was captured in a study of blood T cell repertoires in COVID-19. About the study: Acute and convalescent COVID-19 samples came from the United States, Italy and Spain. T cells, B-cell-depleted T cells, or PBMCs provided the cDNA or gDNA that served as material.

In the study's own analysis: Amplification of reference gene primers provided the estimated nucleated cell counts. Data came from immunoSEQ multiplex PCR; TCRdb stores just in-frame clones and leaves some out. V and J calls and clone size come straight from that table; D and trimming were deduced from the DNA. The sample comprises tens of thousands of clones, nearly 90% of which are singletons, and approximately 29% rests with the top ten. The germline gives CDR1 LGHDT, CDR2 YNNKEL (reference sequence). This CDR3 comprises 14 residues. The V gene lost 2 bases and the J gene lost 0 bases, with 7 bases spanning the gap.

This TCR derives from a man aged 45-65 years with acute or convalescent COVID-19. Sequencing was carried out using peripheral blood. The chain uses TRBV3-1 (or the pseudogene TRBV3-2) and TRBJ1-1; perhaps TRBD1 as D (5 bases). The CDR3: CASSQSGLNTEAFF. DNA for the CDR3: TGTGCCAGCAGCCAATCAGGGTTGAACACTGAAGCTTTCTTT.